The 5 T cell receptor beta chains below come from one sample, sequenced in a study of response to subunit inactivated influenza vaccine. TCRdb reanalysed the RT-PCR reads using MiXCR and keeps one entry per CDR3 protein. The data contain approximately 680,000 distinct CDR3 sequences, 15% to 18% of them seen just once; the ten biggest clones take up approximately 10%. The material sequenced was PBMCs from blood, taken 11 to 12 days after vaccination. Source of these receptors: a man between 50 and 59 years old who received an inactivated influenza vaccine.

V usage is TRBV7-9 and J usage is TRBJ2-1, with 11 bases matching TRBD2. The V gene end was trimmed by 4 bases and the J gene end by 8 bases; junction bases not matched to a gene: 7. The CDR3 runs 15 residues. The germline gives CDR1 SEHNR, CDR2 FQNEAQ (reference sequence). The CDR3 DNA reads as TGTGCCAGCAGCTCTCCCGGGACTAGCGGCTATGAGCAGTTCTTC. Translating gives CASSSPGTSGYEQFF.

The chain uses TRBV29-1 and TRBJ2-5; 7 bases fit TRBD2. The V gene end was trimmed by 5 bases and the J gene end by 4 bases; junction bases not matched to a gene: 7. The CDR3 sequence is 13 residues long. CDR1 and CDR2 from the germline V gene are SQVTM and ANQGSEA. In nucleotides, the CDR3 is TGCAGCGTTAGGGAGGGAGCAGGAGAGACCCAGTACTTC. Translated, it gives CSVREGAGETQYF.

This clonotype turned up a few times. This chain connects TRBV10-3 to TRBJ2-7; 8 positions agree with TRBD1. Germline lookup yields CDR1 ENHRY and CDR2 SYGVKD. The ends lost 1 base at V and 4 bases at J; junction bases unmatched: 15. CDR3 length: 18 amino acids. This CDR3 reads CAISELFRTGFRDYEQYF. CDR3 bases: TGTGCCATCAGTGAGTTGTTTCGGACAGGGTTCAGGGATTACGAGCAGTACTTC.

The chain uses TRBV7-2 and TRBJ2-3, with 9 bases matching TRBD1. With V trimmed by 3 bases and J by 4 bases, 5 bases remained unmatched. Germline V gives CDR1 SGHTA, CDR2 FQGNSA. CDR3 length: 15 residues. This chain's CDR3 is CASSLRDRVPDTQYF. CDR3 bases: TGTGCCAGCAGCTTGAGGGACAGGGTCCCAGATACGCAGTATTTT. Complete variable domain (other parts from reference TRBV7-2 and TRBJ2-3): GAGVSQSPSNKVTEKGKDVELRCDPISGHTALYWYRQSLGQGLEFLIYFQGNSAPDKSGLPSDRFSAERTGGSVSTLTIQRTQQEDSAVYLCASSLRDRVPDTQYFGPGTRLTVL.

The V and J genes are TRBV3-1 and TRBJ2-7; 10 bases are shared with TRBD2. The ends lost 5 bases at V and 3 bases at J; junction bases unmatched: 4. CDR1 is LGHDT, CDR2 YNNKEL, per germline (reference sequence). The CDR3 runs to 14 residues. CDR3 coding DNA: TGTGCCAGCAGCGAAACTAGCGGGGACTACGAGCAGTACTTC. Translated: CASSETSGDYEQYF.